This entry is about one TCR beta chain. This entry belongs to a study of monozygotic twins with inflammatory bowel disease. Incorporation of UMIs carrying a 6-nucleotide sample barcode was performed by template switching. TCRalpha and TCRbeta cDNA underwent two nested PCRs of roughly 16 and 10 cycles. TCRdb reprocessed the 5' RACE reads and stores each CDR3 protein as one record, lacking DNA. Here the sample table reports fewer than 550,000 distinct CDR3 sequences. Germline V CDR1 and CDR2: MNHNS, SASEGT. The CDR3 runs to 16 residues. The rearrangement joins TRBV6-1 to TRBJ2-7. Sequences were obtained from blood. The receptor was isolated from a human donor with ulcerative colitis or Crohn's disease, or a healthy co-twin of an affected twin (not recorded which). The CDR3 protein is CASSESRSRSSYEQYF.